Detailed here is one T cell receptor beta chain. The data are from a study of shared clonotypes between healthy human individuals. Study at large: There were three CD4 naive, three CD4 memory, two CD8 naive and one CD8 memory plates per donor.

Donation came from healthy HIV-negative adults that had no recent acute infections or vaccinations. The CDR3 contains 13 residues. CDR1 SNHLY and CDR2 FYNNEI come from the germline V gene. V was pared by 11 bases and J by 5 bases, with 18 bases between. The assay was immunoSEQ multiplex PCR, and TCRdb's table has in-frame clones only and misses some. Seen here are some 1 million clones, 65% to 80% observed once, and the top ten hold roughly 1.4%. The sequence was obtained from a man younger than 35 in good health. Input material: memory CD4+ T cells sorted from blood. Subset meaning: CD45RA-negative fraction. The genes are TRBV2 and TRBJ2-5, with D possibly being TRBD2 (5 bases). The CDR3 sequence is CAGETIIGETQYF. CDR3 coding DNA: TGTGCCGGGGAGACAATAATTGGGGAGACCCAGTACTTC.